This T cell receptor (beta chain) appears in the sequencing data of a study of blood T cell repertoires in COVID-19. The CDR3 sequence is 17 residues long. The germline V gene has CDR1 MNHEY and CDR2 SMNVEV (reference sequence). V lost 8 bases and J lost 1; bases outside the gene matches: 12. Assay used: immunoSEQ multiplex PCR; TCRdb lists only in-frame clones, some missing. The data show 200,000 to 250,000 clones, approximately 90% seen once. This clone has only a few counts. Input material: PBMCs or T cells enriched from blood (not recorded which). This receptor was taken from a man younger than 40 who had recovered from COVID-19. The rearrangement links TRBV27 to TRBJ2-3; 10 positions match TRBD1. The CDR3 DNA reads as TGTGCCAGCTGTAACCTAGCCGGGACAGGGGGCACAGATACGCAGTATTTT. Translated, it gives CASCNLAGTGGTDTQYF.